These 5 T cell receptor beta chains came from one sample sequenced in a study of human T cells and chemical hapten exposure. The time point: patch test 1, 2 weeks after DPC sensitization. Treatment meaning: therapeutic diphenylcyclopropenone sensitization with weekly scalp DPC. TCRdb reprocessed the RACE reads with MiXCR, giving one entry per CDR3 protein. The sample has 150,000 to 200,000 distinct CDR3 sequences, about 14% seen once. The material was whole blood, obtained in connection with sensitization to the hapten diphenylcyclopropenone (DPC). These TCRs come from a young woman with alopecia areata. Some clones in this sample may be carry-over from other donors' samples.

The chain employs TRBV12-3 or TRBV12-4 and TRBJ1-4; 9 nucleotides match TRBD1. J was trimmed by 4 bases and V by 3 bases; bases with no gene match: 6. This CDR3 is 16 amino acids long. The CDR3 bases are TGTGCCAGCAGTTTCTCAGGACAGGGGTTTAATGAAAAACTGTTTTTT. Translated, it gives CASSFSGQGFNEKLFF.

The chain carries TRBV6-2 or TRBV6-3 and TRBJ2-1; 10 bases agree with TRBD2. Trimming at V came to 4 bases and at J to 9 bases, leaving 9 bases not matched to a gene. Germline loops: CDR1 MNHEY, CDR2 SVGEGT. The CDR3 is made up of 15 amino acids. CDR3 region: CASSLERGGRSEQFF. DNA of the CDR3: TGTGCCAGCAGTTTGGAGCGGGGGGGCCGATCTGAGCAGTTCTTC.

This chain uses TRBV4-1 with TRBJ1-2; D uncertain. There are 15 residues in the CDR3. Germline V gene data show CDR1 as MGHRA and CDR2 as YSYEKL. The V gene lost 1 base and the J gene lost 3 bases, with 12 bases spanning the gap. Here the CDR3 DNA reads TGCGCCAGCAGCCAAGGGCCTCCCCTTGACTATGGCTACACCTTC. Its protein is CASSQGPPLDYGYTF.

The J gene is TRBJ1-1, the V gene TRBV28, with a tentative D call TRBD1 (5 bases). CDR3 length: 15 amino acids. The V and J ends lost 7 bases and 1 base respectively, with 16 bases between them. Germline CDR1 is MDHEN and CDR2 is SYDVKM. In nucleotides, the CDR3 is TGTGCCAGCAAAATTTTCGGGGGACGGAACACTGAAGCTTTCTTT. It specifies CASKIFGGRNTEAFF. Variable domain in full (rest from reference TRBV28 and TRBJ1-1): DVKVTQSSRYLVKRTGEKVFLECVQDMDHENMFWYRQDPGLGLRLIYFSYDVKMKEKGDIPEGYSVSREKKERFSLILESASTNQTSMYLCASKIFGGRNTEAFFGQGTRLTVV.

This clonotype was counted only a few times. The rearrangement joins TRBV11-2 to TRBJ2-5; no definite D call. Trimming cost V 8 bases and J 4 bases, with 11 bases left between them. The CDR3 totals 12 residues. From germline, CDR1 is SGHAT and CDR2 FQNNGV. The CDR3 here is CASGRDSETQYF. The CDR3 bases are TGTGCCAGCGGACGCGATTCAGAGACCCAGTACTTC.